The text below deals with one TCR beta chain. The antigen remains unidentified. A junction boundary mismatches the germline segment, possibly from a read error. The data originate from a study of OX40 agonist ivuxolimab in advanced cancers. Method: immunoSEQ multiplex PCR; TCRdb's copy keeps in-frame clones and lacks some. The sample has about 76,000 clones; around nine tenths are singletons. General study findings and limits: In the 0.1-3.0 mg/kg groups, partial responders showed among the lowest expansion.

The specimen was CD4+ or CD8+ T cells sorted from blood, collected in a trial of the OX40 agonist ivuxolimab. This receptor was identified in an adult with an advanced solid tumor such as melanoma, head and neck, liver or kidney cancer.

CDR3 nucleotides: TGCAGTGCCAGAGGGGATGGCTACACCTTC. Amino acid sequence: CSARGDGYTF. The chain couples TRBV20-1 to TRBJ1-2; perhaps TRBD1 as D (5 bases). Germline-derived CDR1 and CDR2 are DFQATT and SNEGSKA (reference sequence). The CDR3 is made up of 10 amino acids.